Below, 10 T cell receptor beta chains from the same sample are listed, as sequenced in a study of blood T cell repertoires in COVID-19. Assay used: immunoSEQ multiplex PCR; TCRdb lists only in-frame clones, some missing. There are about 190,000 clones in the sample; approximately 80% occur only once, and less than 20% lies in the top ten. Material: peripheral blood. Receptors originate from a human donor in a cohort sampled during active COVID-19.

The rearrangement uses TRBV3-1 (or the pseudogene TRBV3-2) and TRBJ2-3; D call uncertain. The CDR3 runs 14 residues. Germline CDR1 is LGHDT and CDR2 is YNNKEL (reference sequence). The V and J ends lost 2 bases and 1 base respectively, with 7 bases between them. CDR3 region: CASSQNPGTDTQYF. In DNA form, the CDR3 reads TGTGCCAGCAGCCAAAATCCAGGCACAGATACGCAGTATTTT.

This clone was recorded only once. This chain uses TRBV7-9 with TRBJ1-2, with D hard to call. CDR1 is SEHNR and CDR2 is FQNEAQ in the germline V gene (reference sequence). The CDR3 consists of 16 residues. The ends were cut back, 7 bases at V and 1 base at J, with 19 bases in the middle. In DNA form, the CDR3 reads TGTGCCAGCACCCCTCGGTGGAGCGAAAATAACTATGGCTACACCTTC. This translates into CASTPRWSENNYGYTF.

The chain couples TRBV28 to TRBJ2-1, with D unclear. The V gene lost 5 bases and the J gene lost 3 bases, with 11 bases spanning the gap. The germline CDR1 and CDR2 sequences are MDHEN and SYDVKM. This CDR3 has 14 residues. CDR3 sequence: CASSRQTIYNEQFF. CDR3 coding DNA: TGTGCCAGCAGTCGGCAGACAATCTACAATGAGCAGTTCTTC.

The rearrangement uses TRBV28 and TRBJ2-1; D perhaps matches TRBD1 (5 bases). The CDR3 runs to 16 residues. V lost 6 bases, J lost 0 bases, and 15 bases lay in between. CDR1 MDHEN and CDR2 SYDVKM come from the germline V gene. The CDR3 protein is CASSSIGASSYNEQFF. CDR3 bases: TGTGCCAGCAGCTCTATTGGGGCCAGCTCCTACAATGAGCAGTTCTTC.

The V call is TRBV19, the J call TRBJ2-3; D call uncertain. V gave up 5 bases and J gave up 2 bases, with 11 bases separating them. CDR1 and CDR2 from the germline V gene are LNHDA and SQIVND (reference sequence). This CDR3 is built from 14 residues. Written as DNA, the CDR3 is TGTGCCAGTAGTCCTACCCCCACCACAGATACGCAGTATTTT. It is translated as CASSPTPTTDTQYF.

The chain carries TRBV19 and TRBJ2-5, with 9 bases that match TRBD1. The junction had 1 base not matched to a gene; V was cut back by 3 bases and J by 5 bases. The CDR3 length is 13 residues. Germline V gene data show CDR1 as LNHDA and CDR2 as SQIVND (reference sequence). The CDR3 DNA is TGTGCCAGTAGTATGGGACAGGGCGAGACCCAGTACTTC. Amino acids: CASSMGQGETQYF.

The gene calls are TRBV4-1 and TRBJ2-3, with D possibly matching TRBD2 (6 bases). Germline V gives CDR1 MGHRA, CDR2 YSYEKL. Deletions cut 4 bases from V and 5 bases from J, with 19 bases between. The CDR3 is 16 amino acids. The CDR3 is CASSRGYRGTGDTQYF. The CDR3, as DNA: TGCGCCAGCAGCCGAGGCTACCGGGGGACCGGAGATACGCAGTATTTT.

The chain employs TRBV20-1 and TRBJ1-2; possibly TRBD1 for D (6 bases). This CDR3 region has 13 residues. V was cut by 3 bases and J by 0 bases, with 8 bases left in between. Germline V gives CDR1 DFQATT, CDR2 SNEGSKA (reference sequence). CDR3 in DNA: TGCAGTGCTAGTGGACAGACTAACTATGGCTACACCTTC. The encoded protein is CSASGQTNYGYTF.

This clone was observed a handful of times. This chain uses TRBV13 with TRBJ2-1, with 9 bases fitting TRBD1. Germline V gene data show CDR1 as PRHDT and CDR2 as FYEKMQ (reference sequence). The CDR3 runs 16 residues. With 5 bases clipped from V and 6 bases from J, the junction kept 11 bases outside the gene matches. CDR3 DNA: TGTGCCAGCAGCCAGATCGCTCGGACAGGGGCCAATGAGCAGTTCTTC. Amino acid sequence: CASSQIARTGANEQFF.

The chain uses TRBV7-9 and TRBJ1-1, with 10 bases identical to TRBD1. Germline values: CDR1 SEHNR, CDR2 FQNEAQ (reference sequence). The CDR3 loop spans 13 amino acids. The J segment lost 10 bases and the V segment lost 1 base, leaving 3 bases of the junction unmatched. This CDR3 reads CASSLDGTGAAFF. CDR3 DNA: TGTGCCAGCAGCTTAGACGGGACAGGGGCAGCTTTCTTT. The whole variable domain, remainder taken from reference TRBV7-9 and TRBJ1-1, is DTGVSQNPRHKITKRGQNVTFRCDPISEHNRLYWYRQTLGQGPEFLTYFQNEAQLEKSRLLSDRFSAERPKGSFSTLEIQRTEQGDSAMYLCASSLDGTGAAFFGQGTRLTVV.